This T cell receptor beta chain was recorded in a study of human T cells and chemical hapten exposure. For this clonotype: Antigen unknown.

Findings and caveats of the study: In comparison with controls, expanded TCRs gave rise to a significantly larger number of large CDR3 similarity clusters.

Time point indicated: pre-sensitization, week 0. Treatment given: therapeutic diphenylcyclopropenone sensitization with weekly scalp DPC. Using its own MiXCR run on the RACE reads, TCRdb lists one record per CDR3 protein. The profile covers 250,000 or so distinct CDR3 sequences, with 7.7% appearing a single time and 1.2% taken by the ten largest. The source is a young man with alopecia areata. Some clones in this sample may be carry-over from other donors' samples. Here the sequenced sample was whole blood, taken in connection with sensitization to the hapten diphenylcyclopropenone (DPC).

CDR3 in amino acids: CSVKDTDSYEQYF. Written as DNA, the CDR3 is TGCAGTGTCAAGGACACAGACTCCTACGAGCAGTACTTC. The rearrangement joins TRBV20-1 to TRBJ2-7; tentatively, D is TRBD1 (5 bases). Trimming pared 7 bases from V and 0 bases from J, leaving 13 bases between. Germline-derived CDR1 and CDR2 are DFQATT and SNEGSKA (reference sequence). This CDR3 spans 13 amino acids.